This TCR beta chain was identified during a study of T cells in Graves' hyperthyroidism and ophthalmopathy. Investigators excluded patients with uncontrolled infection, other autoimmune disease, pregnancy or lactation. The investigators amplified TCR beta CDR3 regions from RNA transcripts. In the first-round RT-PCR of the TCR CDR3, the HTBI primer set was used. TCRdb reprocessed the multiplex PCR reads with MiXCR, giving one entry per CDR3 protein. The data show 300,000 to 450,000 distinct CDR3 sequences, with roughly 18% seen just once and roughly a sixth held by the top ten. The sequenced sample consisted of blood. This clonotype was sampled from a middle-aged woman with Graves' ophthalmopathy.

The CDR3 sequence: CATSDATGTSGPFGSDTQYF. The CDR3, as DNA: TGTGCCACCAGTGATGCCACCGGGACTAGCGGTCCCTTTGGCTCAGATACGCAGTATTTT. The rearrangement joins TRBV24-1 to TRBJ2-3; TRBD2 aligns across 11 bases. The V gene end was trimmed by 3 bases and the J gene end by 4 bases; junction bases not matched to a gene: 17. This CDR3 region has 20 residues. From germline, CDR1 is KGHDR and CDR2 SFDVKD.